Presented here are 26 T cell receptor beta chains from one specimen sequenced in a study of T cell responses to AZD1222 COVID-19 vaccine. Produced via immunoSEQ multiplex PCR; TCRdb's table is partial and in-frame only. The sample lists about 88,000 clones, about 90% occurring once. This sample comprised peripheral blood, obtained on day 0 of MenACWY control vaccination. The receptors stem from an adult in good health.

The chain recombines TRBV24-1 with TRBJ1-2; D gene unclear. Trimming pared 5 bases from V and 1 base from J, leaving 10 bases between. Germline V gene data show CDR1 as KGHDR and CDR2 as SFDVKD. The CDR3 runs 14 residues. The CDR3 DNA sequence: TGTGCCACCAGTGGGCGGGGAGATAACTATGGCTACACCTTC. Amino acids: CATSGRGDNYGYTF.

The V gene is TRBV11-2, the J gene TRBJ2-1; no definite D call. The CDR3 is 16 residues long. Per germline, CDR1 SGHAT and CDR2 FQNNGV. V was trimmed by 0 bases and J by 0 bases, leaving 9 bases between them. The DNA for the CDR3 is TGTGCCAGCAGCTTAGATTGGGGTAGCTCCTACAATGAGCAGTTCTTC. This codes for CASSLDWGSSYNEQFF.

This chain joins TRBV7-9 and TRBJ2-1; D is unresolved. The CDR3 totals 12 residues. Germline V gene lookup returns CDR1 SEHNR and CDR2 FQNEAQ (reference sequence). V was pared by 1 base and J by 7 bases, with 5 bases between. Here the CDR3 DNA reads TGTGCCAGCAGCTTAGGTCGAAATGAGCAGTTCTTC. Protein sequence: CASSLGRNEQFF.

The V gene is TRBV5-1, the J gene TRBJ2-5; D remains ambiguous. The CDR3 extends over 13 amino acids. The germline gives CDR1 SGHRS, CDR2 YFSETQ. Trimming removed 0 bases at V and 4 bases at J, with 7 bases between. CDR3 residues: CASSLVRGETQYF. CDR3 bases: TGCGCCAGCAGCTTGGTACGCGGAGAGACCCAGTACTTC. Based on the CDR3 plus reference TRBV5-1 and TRBJ2-5, the full variable domain is KAGVTQTPRYLIKTRGQQVTLSCSPISGHRSVSWYQQTPGQGLQFLFEYFSETQRNKGNFPGRFSGRQFSNSRSEMNVSTLELGDSALYLCASSLVRGETQYFGPGTRLLVL.

The chain couples TRBV10-1 to TRBJ2-2, with TRBD1 identical over 8 bases. V lost 0 bases and J lost 7; bases outside the gene matches: 4. In germline, CDR1 is WNHNN, CDR2 SYGVQD (reference sequence). The CDR3 runs 15 residues. The CDR3 is CASSESQGAVGELFF. The CDR3, as DNA: TGCGCCAGCAGTGAGTCTCAGGGGGCTGTCGGGGAGCTGTTTTTT.

V gene TRBV4-2 combines with J gene TRBJ1-4; a possible D gene is TRBD1 (6 bases). V lost 3 bases and J 7 bases, leaving 24 bases between the germline ends. There are 18 residues in the CDR3. Germline V gene lookup returns CDR1 LGHNA and CDR2 YNFKEQ. The chain's CDR3 is CASSQTSTSGARGEKLFF. The CDR3 DNA follows: TGTGCCAGCAGCCAGACAAGTACCTCGGGGGCGCGGGGTGAAAAACTGTTTTTT.

The V call is TRBV6-2 or TRBV6-3, the J call TRBJ2-7; 9 bases match TRBD2. CDR1 and CDR2 from the germline V gene are MNHEY and SVGEGT. This CDR3 spans 16 amino acids. V gave up 6 bases and J gave up 5 bases; unmatched junction bases: 14. The DNA for the CDR3 is TGTGCCAGCAGCCCCCGAAGCGGGAGGTGGAACCACGAGCAGTACTTC. Translating it yields CASSPRSGRWNHEQYF.

V and J are TRBV27 and TRBJ2-2, with a weak D call TRBD2 (5 bases). Trimming took off 2 bases at V and 7 bases at J, with 8 bases between the two ends. This CDR3 is built from 13 residues. Germline V CDR1 and CDR2: MNHEY, SMNVEV (reference sequence). Written as DNA, the CDR3 is TGTGCCAGCAGTTTACTGGGGAGCGGGGAGCTGTTTTTT. This translates into CASSLLGSGELFF.

This clone appeared once. The chain joins TRBV27 to TRBJ2-3; 11 nucleotides line up with TRBD2. Germline V gives CDR1 MNHEY, CDR2 SMNVEV (reference sequence). The CDR3 contains 15 residues. The V and J ends lost 5 bases and 3 bases, in that order; junction bases with no gene match: 4. The CDR3 nucleotides are TGTGCCAGCAGTAAGGGACTAGCGGTAACAGATACGCAGTATTTT. It yields the protein CASSKGLAVTDTQYF.

The genes are TRBV28 and TRBJ1-2; perhaps TRBD1 as D (6 bases). With 6 bases removed from V and 3 bases from J, the gap between germline ends came to 14 bases. Germline V CDR1 and CDR2: MDHEN, SYDVKM. The CDR3 sequence is 14 residues long. CDR3 region: CASSPRGRDYGYTF. CDR3 bases: TGTGCCAGCAGCCCCAGGGGAAGGGACTATGGCTACACCTTC.

The chain is built from TRBV2 and TRBJ2-2; D remains ambiguous. V was pared by 1 base and J by 9 bases, with 0 bases between. Germline CDR1 SNHLY, CDR2 FYNNEI. CDR3 length: 10 residues. As DNA, the CDR3 is TGTGCCAGCAGTGAAGGGGAGCTGTTTTTT. It specifies CASSEGELFF.

The CDR3 reads CASSQDTNTEAFF. CDR3 in DNA: TGTGCCAGCAGTCAAGACACGAACACTGAAGCTTTCTTT. The chain links TRBV7-9 to TRBJ1-1; no definite D call. The V gene's germline CDR1 is SEHNR and CDR2 FQNEAQ (reference sequence). CDR3 length: 13 residues. The germline V and J ends were trimmed by 6 bases and 1 base, with 9 bases remaining between them.

The CDR3 here is CASSASGRVGNEQFF. The CDR3 DNA reads TGTGCCAGCAGCGCGAGCGGGAGGGTGGGGAATGAGCAGTTCTTC. The chain is built from TRBV9 and TRBJ2-1, with 10 bases fitting TRBD2. J was trimmed by 7 bases and V by 3 bases; bases with no gene match: 7. Looked up from germline, CDR1 is SGDLS and CDR2 is YYNGEE. This CDR3 region has 15 residues.

The gene calls are TRBV10-1 and TRBJ1-1; a possible D gene is TRBD1 (6 bases). The ends were cut back, 10 bases at V and 1 base at J, with 19 bases in the middle. The CDR3 covers 15 residues. Germline V CDR1 and CDR2: WNHNN, SYGVQD (reference sequence). As DNA, the CDR3 is TGCGCCACCCCTCCTCATACGGACAGGAACACTGAAGCTTTCTTT. This translates into CATPPHTDRNTEAFF.

This clone has a handful of counts. The genes are TRBV19 and TRBJ2-7; TRBD1 agrees at 9 bases. Per germline, CDR1 LNHDA and CDR2 SQIVND (reference sequence). V lost 1 base, J lost 4 bases, and 5 bases stayed unmatched. This CDR3 region has 15 residues. The CDR3 region has the DNA TGTGCCAGTAGTATAGTCGGACAGGGGAAGTACGAGCAGTACTTC. Protein product: CASSIVGQGKYEQYF. The variable domain in full, completed from reference TRBV19 and TRBJ2-7, reads DGGITQSPKYLFRKEGQNVTLSCEQNLNHDAMYWYRQDPGQGLRLIYYSQIVNDFQKGDIAEGYSVSREKKESFPLTVTSAQKNPTAFYLCASSIVGQGKYEQYFGPGTRLTVT.

The DNA for the CDR3 is TGTGCCAGTAGTATCTCAGGGGACGGCTACACCTTC. It encodes CASSISGDGYTF. The rearrangement links TRBV19 to TRBJ1-2, with D tentatively TRBD1 (6 bases). This CDR3 is built from 12 residues. Germline V lookup: CDR1 LNHDA, CDR2 SQIVND (reference sequence). The ends were cut back, 3 bases at V and 8 bases at J, with 10 bases in the middle. The variable domain in full, with the rest retrieved from reference TRBV19 and TRBJ1-2, is DGGITQSPKYLFRKEGQNVTLSCEQNLNHDAMYWYRQDPGQGLRLIYYSQIVNDFQKGDIAEGYSVSREKKESFPLTVTSAQKNPTAFYLCASSISGDGYTFGSGTRLTVV.

The chain is built from TRBV7-2 and TRBJ1-3; D is undetermined. The V end was cut by 5 bases, the J end by 2 bases, with 13 bases between. The CDR3 length is 15 residues. Per the germline V gene, CDR1 is SGHTA and CDR2 is FQGNSA. CDR3 nucleotide sequence: TGTGCCAGCAGCCTCAGAAGGGCGGCTGGAAACACCATATATTTT. This translates into CASSLRRAAGNTIYF.

This chain connects TRBV29-1 to TRBJ2-7; possibly TRBD1 for D (6 bases). V lost 5 bases to trimming and J lost 1 base, with 12 bases between them. This CDR3 region has 13 residues. Germline assignment: CDR1 SQVTM and CDR2 ANQGSEA. The CDR3 nucleotides read TGCAGCGTTTCCCGGACAGAATCCTACGAGCAGTACTTC. This translates into CSVSRTESYEQYF.

This clone was picked up a small number of times. This chain joins TRBV18 and TRBJ1-3; 8 bases agree with TRBD1. This CDR3 contains 15 residues. Germline V gene sequence: CDR1 KGHSH, CDR2 LQKENI. V gave up 3 bases and J gave up 4 bases; unmatched junction bases: 5. CDR3 in amino acids: CASSPSTGVGNTIYF. The CDR3 bases are TGTGCCAGCTCACCCTCGACAGGGGTCGGAAACACCATATATTTT.

This chain connects TRBV5-6 to TRBJ2-2; weak D call: TRBD1 (6 bases). CDR3 length: 17 residues. Germline CDR1 is SGHDT and CDR2 is YYEEEE. V gave up 5 bases and J gave up 4 bases, with 21 bases separating them. The CDR3: CASSTGTRSRGTGELFF. CDR3 bases: TGTGCCAGCAGTACCGGGACAAGATCCAGGGGCACCGGGGAGCTGTTTTTT.

The chain is built from TRBV11-2 and TRBJ2-3; no clear D. V was shortened by 4 bases and J by 6 bases, with 8 bases between the two germline ends. The CDR3 extends over 12 amino acids. Looked up from germline, CDR1 is SGHAT and CDR2 is FQNNGV. Written as DNA, the CDR3 is TGTGCCAGCAGCTACATTAGGGATACGCAGTATTTT. Translation: CASSYIRDTQYF.

This chain uses TRBV7-2 with TRBJ2-5, with 7 bases lining up with TRBD1. The CDR3 runs to 14 residues. The germline V gene encodes CDR1 SGHTA and CDR2 FQGNSA. Trimming took 5 bases from V and 2 from J; bases not matched to a gene: 5. Here the CDR3 reads CASSPGQIQETQYF. CDR3 nucleotides: TGTGCCAGCAGCCCGGGACAGATACAAGAGACCCAGTACTTC.

This CDR3 is CASSFGTSGRARTDTQYF. The CDR3 DNA is TGTGCCAGCAGCTTCGGGACTAGCGGGAGGGCCCGCACAGATACGCAGTATTTT. This chain joins TRBV7-9 and TRBJ2-3, with TRBD2 matching 16 bases. There are 18 residues in the CDR3. V shed 3 bases, J shed 1 base, and the junction held 4 bases outside the gene matches. Germline CDR1 SEHNR, CDR2 FQNEAQ (reference sequence).

J is TRBJ2-7 and V is TRBV29-1; D unresolved. CDR1 and CDR2 (germline): SQVTM, ANQGSEA. The germline V and J ends were trimmed by 5 bases and 3 bases, with 8 bases remaining between them. The CDR3 has 11 residues. CDR3 DNA sequence: TGCAGCGTTCTCATCCTCTACGAGCAGTACTTC. It is translated as CSVLILYEQYF.

This chain joins TRBV6-5 and TRBJ1-1; 8 bases agree with TRBD1. V lost 10 bases to trimming and J lost 4 bases; unmatched junction nucleotides: 8. Germline V lookup: CDR1 MNHEY, CDR2 SVGAGI. This CDR3 contains 13 residues. The CDR3 sequence is CAIGQGGGTEAFF. The CDR3 DNA reads TGTGCCATTGGACAGGGCGGAGGCACTGAAGCTTTCTTT.

V and J are TRBV11-2 and TRBJ1-4; the D gene is possibly TRBD1 (5 bases). Germline V CDR1 and CDR2: SGHAT, FQNNGV. The CDR3 sequence is 15 residues long. Trimming cost V 5 bases and J 7 bases, with 17 bases left between them. The CDR3 protein is CASSVSGLGREKLFF. The CDR3 bases are TGTGCCAGCAGCGTCTCGGGACTCGGTCGTGAAAAACTGTTTTTT.